The 32 T cell receptor beta chains reported below all come from one sample, sequenced in a study of blood T cells in healthy people across ages. Then a second PCR, running about 6 to 12 cycles, was carried out with a sample-barcoded 5' primer and a J-beta primer mix. One entry per CDR3 protein results from TCRdb running MiXCR on the 5' RACE reads. The sample has around 1,800,000 distinct CDR3 sequences, around 40% seen once. The sample comprised blood. Receptors were obtained from a human donor in good health.

This clonotype was counted between two and nine times. An end of the junction differs from the germline gene, which may be a read error. This chain uses TRBV7-2 with TRBJ1-1; D gene unclear. Per germline, CDR1 SGHTA and CDR2 FQGNSA. The CDR3 length is 13 residues. The CDR3 is CASSPNLNTEAFF. CDR3 in DNA: TGTGCCAGCAGCCCCAACTTGAATACTGAAGCTTTCTTT. Variable domain in full (rest from reference TRBV7-2 and TRBJ1-1): GAGVSQSPSNKVTEKGKDVELRCDPISGHTALYWYRQSLGQGLEFLIYFQGNSAPDKSGLPSDRFSAERTGGSVSTLTIQRTQQEDSAVYLCASSPNLNTEAFFGQGTRLTVV.

This clonotype was seen a few times. The chain uses TRBV7-9 and TRBJ2-3; 10 bases align to TRBD1. The V gene end was trimmed by 5 bases and the J gene end by 7 bases; junction bases not matched to a gene: 9. This CDR3 is built from 15 residues. Germline CDR1 reads SEHNR; CDR2 reads FQNEAQ (reference sequence). The CDR3 DNA follows: TGTGCCAGCAGCCTGGGACAGGGGCGCTACTATACGCAGTATTTT. Its protein product is CASSLGQGRYYTQYF.

The J gene is TRBJ2-3, the V gene TRBV6-5, with D possibly called TRBD1 or TRBD2 (5 bases each). Trimming shortened V by 6 bases and J by 2 bases, and 12 bases separated the two germline ends. The CDR3 covers 14 residues. The germline gives CDR1 MNHEY, CDR2 SVGAGI. The CDR3 DNA sequence: TGTGCCAGCAGCTCGGGACCGATCACAGATACGCAGTATTTT. Translated, it gives CASSSGPITDTQYF.

This clonotype was picked up a small number of times. The rearrangement joins TRBV29-1 to TRBJ2-1; no firm D call. The J call may be incorrect, as the DNA end agrees better with TRBJ2-7. The germline V gene has CDR1 SQVTM and CDR2 ANQGSEA. The CDR3 covers 12 residues. For the CDR3, the DNA is TGCAGCGCGCGGAGCTCCTACAATGAGCAGTACTTC. Translating it yields CSARSSYNEQYF.

This chain uses TRBV7-2 with TRBJ1-2, with D uncertain. CDR1 SGHTA and CDR2 FQGNSA come from the germline V gene. This CDR3 region has 13 residues. Trimming removed 2 bases at V and 6 bases at J, with 10 bases between. The DNA for the CDR3 is TGTGCCAGCAGCTTACAGGTCCTGCATGGCTACACCTTC. Protein: CASSLQVLHGYTF.

This chain links TRBV20-1 with TRBJ2-3, with unresolved D. V lost 0 bases and J 2 bases, leaving 15 bases between the germline ends. CDR3 size: 16 residues. The germline V gene encodes CDR1 DFQATT and CDR2 SNEGSKA (reference sequence). CDR3 nucleotides: TGCAGTGCTAGAGATGGGTGGACGACGAACACAGATACGCAGTATTTT. Amino acids: CSARDGWTTNTDTQYF.

This clonotype was counted many times. At one boundary the junction diverges from the germline segment, which might be a read error. V is TRBV5-1 and J is TRBJ2-7; TRBD1 matches at 7 bases. The CDR3 contains 12 residues. The germline V gene encodes CDR1 SGHRS and CDR2 YFSETQ. The CDR3 DNA reads TGTGCCAGCAGCCCCACAGGGGCCGAGCAGTACTTC. As protein: CASSPTGAEQYF.

This clonotype came up a few times. The V and J genes are TRBV29-1 and TRBJ1-4; D ambiguous. The CDR3 is 13 amino acids. Per germline, CDR1 SQVTM and CDR2 ANQGSEA. Trimming took 6 bases from V and 7 from J, leaving 15 bases between them. The CDR3 reads CSVQTLSGEKLFF. CDR3 nucleotides: TGCAGCGTCCAAACTCTAAGCGGTGAAAAACTGTTTTTT.

This sequence joins TRBV20-1 and TRBJ1-2; TRBD1 matches at 11 bases. Germline loops: CDR1 DFQATT, CDR2 SNEGSKA (reference sequence). This CDR3 has 13 residues. Trimming removed 5 bases from V and 7 bases from J; junction bases left unmatched: 6. CDR3 loop: CSARDRGVFGYTF. The CDR3 DNA follows: TGCAGTGCTCGGGACAGGGGGGTTTTTGGCTACACCTTC.

This clonotype has only a few counts. This chain uses TRBV29-1 with TRBJ2-3; 7 bases map to TRBD2. V lost 1 base, J lost 6 bases, and 10 bases stayed unmatched. Germline loops: CDR1 SQVTM, CDR2 ANQGSEA. The CDR3 is 15 amino acids. The CDR3 spells CSVEGGGPPVDTQYF. For the CDR3, the DNA is TGCAGCGTTGAAGGGGGAGGGCCTCCTGTGGATACGCAGTATTTT.

This sequence joins TRBV7-3 and TRBJ1-2, with unresolved D. The CDR3 runs 14 residues. V dropped 2 bases and J dropped 2 bases, with 9 bases sitting between them. Germline-derived CDR1 and CDR2 are SGHTA and FQGTGA. In nucleotides, the CDR3 is TGTGCCAGCAGCTTACCCGGACGGAACTATGGCTACACCTTC. It codes for CASSLPGRNYGYTF. Combining the CDR3 with reference TRBV7-3 and TRBJ1-2 gives the whole variable domain GAGVSQTPSNKVTEKGKYVELRCDPISGHTALYWYRQSLGQGPEFLIYFQGTGAADDSGLPNDRFFAVRPEGSVSTLKIQRTERGDSAVYLCASSLPGRNYGYTFGSGTRLTVV.

This clonotype came up a few times. The chain couples TRBV14 to TRBJ2-1; no definite D call. The V and J ends lost 2 bases and 9 bases respectively, with 17 bases between them. This CDR3 has 15 amino acids. The germline V gene encodes CDR1 SGHDN and CDR2 FVKESK. The DNA for the CDR3 is TGTGCCAGCAGCCAACGATTACCACCCACGAGTGAGCAGTTCTTC. Protein: CASSQRLPPTSEQFF.

A few counts support this clonotype. The chain uses TRBV6-2 or TRBV6-3 and TRBJ1-5, with D uncertain. The V end was cut by 6 bases, the J end by 4 bases, with 7 bases between. This CDR3 spans 12 amino acids. CDR1 MNHEY and CDR2 SVGEGT come from the germline V gene. The chain's CDR3 is CASSMRNQPQHF. In DNA form, the CDR3 reads TGTGCCAGCAGCATGAGGAATCAGCCCCAGCATTTT.

Only one count was recorded for this clonotype. V usage is TRBV12-3 or TRBV12-4 and J usage is TRBJ1-2; D perhaps matches TRBD1 (6 bases). CDR3 size: 14 residues. V shed 1 base and J shed 8 bases, with 14 bases lying between them. The DNA for the CDR3 is TGTGCCAGCAGTTTAGGCAGGGGTCTTCGGGGCTACACCTTC. This codes for CASSLGRGLRGYTF.

The chain is built from TRBV6-5 and TRBJ1-2; the D is unclear. Germline V lookup: CDR1 MNHEY, CDR2 SVGAGI. CDR3 size: 12 residues. V shed 5 bases and J shed 6 bases, with 10 bases lying between them. In DNA, the CDR3 is TGTGCCAGCAGTCGCAAGGCTGATGGCTACACCTTC. Protein product: CASSRKADGYTF.

This clonotype was detected a few times. This chain joins TRBV5-4 and TRBJ2-1; 10 bases match TRBD2. This CDR3 is 17 amino acids long. With 0 bases clipped from V and 4 bases from J, the junction kept 7 bases outside the gene matches. Germline CDR1 is SGHNT and CDR2 is YYREEE (reference sequence). This chain's CDR3 is CASSLDLSGGAYNEQFF. CDR3 coding DNA: TGTGCCAGCAGCTTGGACCTCAGCGGGGGGGCGTACAATGAGCAGTTCTTC.

This clonotype was recorded at least ten times. J is TRBJ2-7 and V is TRBV27; D perhaps matches TRBD1 (6 bases). Germline V CDR1 and CDR2: MNHEY, SMNVEV (reference sequence). The CDR3 contains 14 residues. Trimming stripped 3 bases from V and 2 bases from J, with 11 bases between. CDR3 in DNA: TGTGCCAGCAGTTTCCTTGGACAGACCTACGAGCAGTACTTC. Its protein is CASSFLGQTYEQYF.

In this sample, this clonotype turned up many times. V and J are TRBV20-1 and TRBJ2-5; D is perhaps TRBD1 or TRBD2 (6 bases each). The V gene lost 3 bases and the J gene lost 5 bases, with 10 bases spanning the gap. Germline-derived CDR1 and CDR2 are DFQATT and SNEGSKA (reference sequence). The CDR3 runs 12 residues. The CDR3 loop is CSASGGGETQYF. The CDR3 DNA sequence: TGCAGTGCTAGCGGGGGCGGGGAGACCCAGTACTTC.

This clonotype was seen a handful of times. In DNA form, the CDR3 reads TGCGCCAGCAGCCAGGACCGGGGACAGGGTATACTAATGAACACTGAAGCTTTCTTT. The encoded protein is CASSQDRGQGILMNTEAFF. This chain uses TRBV4-3 with TRBJ1-1; 9 bases match TRBD1. The CDR3 is 19 residues long. Unmatched junction bases numbered 14, after V lost 3 bases and J lost 0 bases. Germline V gene sequence: CDR1 LGHNA, CDR2 YSLEER.

Many counts were recorded for this clonotype. The rearrangement joins TRBV7-9 to TRBJ1-1, with D unresolved. Between the trimmed V and J ends, which lost 6 bases and 6 bases, there was a span of 8 bases. The CDR3 is 11 residues long. Germline CDR1 is SEHNR and CDR2 is FQNEAQ (reference sequence). The CDR3 spells CASSLRAEAFF. The CDR3 coding sequence is TGTGCCAGCAGTTTGAGGGCTGAAGCTTTCTTT. Supplemented by reference TRBV7-9 and TRBJ1-1, the full variable domain reads DTGVSQNPRHKITKRGQNVTFRCDPISEHNRLYWYRQTLGQGPEFLTYFQNEAQLEKSRLLSDRFSAERPKGSFSTLEIQRTEQGDSAMYLCASSLRAEAFFGQGTRLTVV.

The gene calls are TRBV29-1 and TRBJ2-3; D possibly uses TRBD1 or TRBD2 (5 bases each). There are 11 residues in the CDR3. Germline values: CDR1 SQVTM, CDR2 ANQGSEA. With 7 bases removed from V and 7 bases from J, the gap between germline ends came to 12 bases. CDR3: CSGQEGHTQYF. In DNA form, the CDR3 reads TGCAGCGGTCAAGAGGGGCATACGCAGTATTTT.

The CDR3 DNA reads as TGCAGCGTCCCGACCGGGACAGGGGTTTCCTACGAGCAGTACTTC. Its protein product is CSVPTGTGVSYEQYF. The rearrangement links TRBV29-1 to TRBJ2-7; 10 nucleotides agree with TRBD1. CDR3 size: 15 residues. CDR1 and CDR2 (germline): SQVTM, ANQGSEA. J was trimmed by 1 base and V by 6 bases; bases with no gene match: 9.

This rearrangement joins TRBV29-1 to TRBJ2-1; D might be TRBD2 (6 bases). The CDR3 is made up of 13 amino acids. V was shortened by 4 bases and J by 6 bases, with 13 bases between the two germline ends. In germline, CDR1 is SQVTM, CDR2 ANQGSEA. CDR3 coding DNA: TGCAGCGTTGGTGGCATCGGGAGCAATGAGCAGTTCTTC. Residues: CSVGGIGSNEQFF.

This clonotype was detected only a few times. The chain has TRBV12-3 or TRBV12-4 and TRBJ2-7; 10 bases are a match to TRBD2. The CDR3 extends over 16 amino acids. V lost 3 bases and J lost 1; bases outside the gene matches: 6. The CDR3, as DNA: TGTGCCAGCAGTTTCCAGCGGGGGGGCCGATCCTACGAGCAGTACTTC. This sequence encodes CASSFQRGGRSYEQYF.

As DNA, the CDR3 is TGTGCCAGCAGCCCCAGGGTGGTGACAGATACGCAGTATTTT. It translates to CASSPRVVTDTQYF. This chain uses TRBV7-9 with TRBJ2-3; a possible D gene is TRBD1 (5 bases). V was clipped by 5 bases and J by 3 bases, with 12 bases between them. This CDR3 is 14 amino acids long. In germline, CDR1 is SEHNR, CDR2 FQNEAQ (reference sequence).

The V call is TRBV5-1, the J call TRBJ2-1; 9 bases agree with TRBD2. The V and J ends lost 4 bases and 6 bases, in that order; junction bases with no gene match: 8. CDR3 length equals 15 residues. Germline CDR1 SGHRS, CDR2 YFSETQ. CDR3 nucleotide sequence: TGCGCCAGCAGCCACGGGGTAGCGGGGGCCAATGAGCAGTTCTTC. Encoded protein: CASSHGVAGANEQFF.

The chain links TRBV10-3 to TRBJ2-7; the D gene could be TRBD1 or TRBD2 (6 bases each). The J call may be in error: the DNA end matches TRBJ2-5 better. Germline V gives CDR1 ENHRY, CDR2 SYGVKD. CDR3 length: 14 residues. The CDR3 here is CAISGSTRGETQYF. CDR3 nucleotides: TGTGCCATCAGTGGTTCGACTAGGGGGGAGACCCAGTACTTC.

The chain recombines TRBV21-1 with TRBJ2-1; the table's D call of TRBD1 was not tested on the DNA. TRBV21-1 has pseudogene status. The CDR3 has 11 residues. The CDR3 DNA follows: TGTGCCAGCACCCCCTGGAGTGAGCAGTTCTTC. It encodes CASTPWSEQFF.

This clonotype was observed a single time. The chain has TRBV7-8 and TRBJ2-7; 9 bases are a match to TRBD1. V lost 5 bases to trimming and J lost 0 bases; unmatched junction nucleotides: 5. The germline V gene encodes CDR1 SGHVS and CDR2 FQNEAQ. This CDR3 region has 15 residues. Here the CDR3 DNA reads TGTGCCAGCAGCGCCTACAGGGGGCACTCCTACGAGCAGTACTTC. This codes for CASSAYRGHSYEQYF.

The V call is TRBV28, the J call TRBJ1-2; D is possibly TRBD1 (5 bases). The V gene's germline CDR1 is MDHEN and CDR2 SYDVKM. The germline V and J ends were trimmed by 6 bases and 7 bases, with 21 bases remaining between them. The CDR3 extends over 15 amino acids. The CDR3 DNA reads as TGTGCCAGCAGCCGCCCGTGGGACGCTTTGCGTGGCTACACCTTC. It codes for CASSRPWDALRGYTF.

The gene calls are TRBV5-6 and TRBJ2-1; no reliable D call. The germline gives CDR1 SGHDT, CDR2 YYEEEE. Trimming left V 0 bases short and J 6 bases short, with 13 bases between. This CDR3 contains 15 residues. CDR3 DNA sequence: TGTGCCAGCAGCTTGGGTATGGGTGGGTCCAATGAGCAGTTCTTC. Translating it yields CASSLGMGGSNEQFF.

The CDR3 bases are TGTGCCAGCAGTCGGGACTTGGGAGGGAACATTCAGTACTTC. Translated, it gives CASSRDLGGNIQYF. V usage is TRBV6-2 or TRBV6-3 and J usage is TRBJ2-5; 7 positions match TRBD2. The J call is doubtful: the DNA matches TRBJ2-4 better. The CDR3 sequence is 14 residues long. The germline CDR1 and CDR2 sequences are MNHEY and SVGEGT.